This T cell receptor (beta chain) is drawn from a study of cytomegalovirus exposure and HLA in healthy donors. Study-wide results and caveats: In a later analysis, common viral pathogens appeared linked to several of the most significant clusters. It was only CMV serostatus that was available as immune exposure information. TCR beta V segments were, for the most part, productive about 87% or about 30% of the time in an earlier analysis.

As to this clone: Its antigen is currently unknown.

The PCR had 60 Vbeta and 13 Jbeta primers. Sequencing was performed with immunoSEQ multiplex PCR; in TCRdb, only in-frame clones are kept and a portion is missing. Found here are 150,000 to 200,000 clones, around three quarters of them singletons; the top ten hold about 2.1%. V trimming: 5 bases; J trimming: 9 bases; junction bases outside the gene matches: 11. The CDR3 sequence is 14 residues long. Looked up from germline, CDR1 is SGHVS and CDR2 is FQNEAQ. The TCR originated in a woman aged 30 to 39 in good health and CMV-seronegative. V usage is TRBV7-8 and J usage is TRBJ1-2; 8 bases line up with TRBD1. Sequences were obtained from PBMCs. The CDR3 coding sequence is TGTGCCAGCAGCCTCGCGCAGGGGGCTAGGCGCTACACCTTC. Its translation is CASSLAQGARRYTF. Drawing the rest from reference TRBV7-8 and TRBJ1-2, the complete variable domain is GAGVSQSPRYKVAKRGQDVALRCDPISGHVSLFWYQQALGQGPEFLTYFQNEAQLDKSGLPSDRFFAERPEGSVSTLKIQRTQQEDSAVYLCASSLAQGARRYTFGSGTRLTVV.